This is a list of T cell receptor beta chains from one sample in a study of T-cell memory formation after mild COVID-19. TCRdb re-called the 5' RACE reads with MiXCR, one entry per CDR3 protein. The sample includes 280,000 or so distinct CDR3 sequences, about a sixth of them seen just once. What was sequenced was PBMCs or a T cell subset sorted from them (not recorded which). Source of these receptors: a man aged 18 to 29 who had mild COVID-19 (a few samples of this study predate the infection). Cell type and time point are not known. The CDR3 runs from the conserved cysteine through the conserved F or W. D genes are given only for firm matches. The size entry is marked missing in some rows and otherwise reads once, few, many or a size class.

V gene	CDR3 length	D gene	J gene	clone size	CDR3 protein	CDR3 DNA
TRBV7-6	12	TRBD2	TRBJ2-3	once	CASSEAGATQYF	TGTGCCAGCAGCGAAGCGGGGGCTACGCAGTATTTT
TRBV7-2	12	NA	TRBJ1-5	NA	CDDRTSNQPQHF	TGTGACGACAGGACTAGCAATCAGCCCCAGCATTTT
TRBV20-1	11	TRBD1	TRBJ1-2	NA	CSAPGTAGYTF	TGCAGTGCTCCTGGGACAGCTGGCTACACCTTC
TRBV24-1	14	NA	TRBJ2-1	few	CATSDADRYNEQFF	TGTGCCACCAGTGATGCTGACAGGTACAATGAGCAGTTCTTC
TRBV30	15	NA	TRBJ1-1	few	CAWSVIGRLGTEAFF	TGTGCCTGGAGTGTAATCGGACGGCTCGGCACTGAAGCTTTCTTT
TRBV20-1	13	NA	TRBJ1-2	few	CSAAPPGLGGYTF	TGCAGTGCCGCACCTCCAGGGTTGGGTGGCTACACCTTC
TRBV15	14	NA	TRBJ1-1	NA	CATSRPGLSNEAFF	TGTGCCACCAGCAGACCCGGACTCTCGAATGAAGCTTTCTTT
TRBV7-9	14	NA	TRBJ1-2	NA	CASSRNGEGYGYTF	TGTGCCAGCAGCCGAAATGGGGAGGGCTATGGCTACACCTTC
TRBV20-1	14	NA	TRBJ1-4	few	CSARLVSTNEKLFF	TGCAGTGCTAGATTGGTGTCTACTAATGAAAAACTGTTTTTT
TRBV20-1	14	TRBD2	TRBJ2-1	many	CSATLAGGQNEQFF	TGCAGTGCCACGCTAGCGGGGGGGCAGAACGAGCAGTTCTTC
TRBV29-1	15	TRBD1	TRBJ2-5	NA	CSVEGDRALQETQYF	TGCAGCGTCGAAGGAGACAGGGCCCTCCAAGAGACCCAGTACTTC
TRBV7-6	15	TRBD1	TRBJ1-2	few	CASSLTDRAAYGYTF	TGTGCCAGCAGCTTAACGGACAGGGCGGCCTATGGCTACACCTTC
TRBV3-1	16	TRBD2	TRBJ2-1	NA	CASSQELAGGPNEQFF	TGTGCCAGCAGCCAAGAACTGGCGGGGGGCCCCAATGAGCAGTTCTTC
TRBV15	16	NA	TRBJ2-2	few	CATSRGGNRNTGELFF	TGTGCCACCAGCAGAGGTGGGAATCGGAACACCGGGGAGCTGTTTTTT